The 32 T cell receptor beta chains given below trace back to one sample, sequenced in a study of cytomegalovirus exposure and HLA in healthy donors. Use of 60 Vbeta and 13 Jbeta primers characterized the PCR. Produced via immunoSEQ multiplex PCR; TCRdb's table is partial and in-frame only. The sample has about 120,000 clones; 65% to 80% are singletons. The source material was PBMCs. The receptor set was obtained from a man aged 18 to 30 in good health and CMV-seropositive.

The gene calls are TRBV27 and TRBJ2-7; D not resolved. The CDR3 covers 13 residues. With 5 bases removed from V and 0 bases from J, the gap between germline ends came to 8 bases. The germline V gene has CDR1 MNHEY and CDR2 SMNVEV (reference sequence). Written as DNA, the CDR3 is TGTGCCAGCAGTATTAGTCACTCCTACGAGCAGTACTTC. It codes for CASSISHSYEQYF.

This sequence joins TRBV28 and TRBJ1-1; 9 nucleotides align to TRBD1. CDR3 length equals 16 residues. Germline values: CDR1 MDHEN, CDR2 SYDVKM. V shed 2 bases, J shed 0 bases, and the junction held 4 bases outside the gene matches. CDR3 protein: CASSLRDRALNTEAFF. Written as DNA, the CDR3 is TGTGCCAGCAGTTTAAGGGACAGGGCCCTGAACACTGAAGCTTTCTTT. Together with reference TRBV28 and TRBJ1-1, the CDR3 gives the full variable domain: DVKVTQSSRYLVKRTGEKVFLECVQDMDHENMFWYRQDPGLGLRLIYFSYDVKMKEKGDIPEGYSVSREKKERFSLILESASTNQTSMYLCASSLRDRALNTEAFFGQGTRLTVV.

A word on this clone: At one end, the junction sequence differs from germline, possibly due to a read error. J is TRBJ2-1 and V is TRBV7-7; 9 positions agree with TRBD2. Germline V gives CDR1 SSHAT, CDR2 FNYEAQ (reference sequence). The CDR3 has 14 residues. The CDR3 DNA is TGTGCTAGCAGCTCGGGGGGAGTAGCGGGAGAACAGTTCTTC. Its translation: CASSSGGVAGEQFF. Drawing the rest from reference TRBV7-7 and TRBJ2-1, the complete variable domain is GAGVSQSPRYKVTKRGQDVTLRCDPISSHATLYWYQQALGQGPEFLTYFNYEAQPDKSGLPSDRFSAERPEGSISTLTIQRTEQRDSAMYRCASSSGGVAGEQFFGPGTRLTVL.

This rearrangement joins TRBV19 to TRBJ1-6; 7 bases match TRBD1. The trim removed 4 bases at V and 7 bases at J, leaving 1 base unmatched. The CDR3 is made up of 13 amino acids. Germline-derived CDR1 and CDR2 are LNHDA and SQIVND (reference sequence). DNA of the CDR3: TGTGCCAGTAGTAGGGGACAGAATTCACCCCTCCACTTT. Amino acid sequence: CASSRGQNSPLHF.

The CDR3 DNA reads as TGTGCCAGCAGTTACAAAGGGGGCTCCTACGAGCAGTACTTC. Translation gives CASSYKGGSYEQYF. V is TRBV6-5 and J is TRBJ2-7; D is possibly TRBD1 (6 bases). Germline V gene data show CDR1 as MNHEY and CDR2 as SVGAGI. There are 14 residues in the CDR3. Between the trimmed V and J ends, which lost 2 bases and 0 bases, there was a span of 8 bases.

The chain combines TRBV2 with TRBJ1-1; D might be TRBD1 (6 bases). The V gene lost 8 bases and the J gene lost 7 bases, with 11 bases spanning the gap. CDR3 length: 11 amino acids. The germline gives CDR1 SNHLY, CDR2 FYNNEI. The CDR3 bases are TGTGCCAGCGATCGACAGGTTGAAGCTTTCTTT. Amino acids: CASDRQVEAFF.

The rearrangement joins TRBV10-1 to TRBJ1-5, with D tentatively TRBD1 (6 bases). With 5 bases removed from V and 7 bases from J, the gap between germline ends came to 12 bases. From germline, CDR1 is WNHNN and CDR2 SYGVQD (reference sequence). This CDR3 comprises 13 residues. The CDR3 DNA reads TGCGCCAGCAGTAGAGGGGGTGGACAGCCCCAGCATTTT. This codes for CASSRGGGQPQHF.

The V gene is TRBV4-1, the J gene TRBJ1-1; the D gene is possibly TRBD1 (5 bases). The CDR3 is made up of 14 amino acids. Trimming removed 0 bases at V and 8 bases at J, with 13 bases between. In germline, CDR1 is MGHRA, CDR2 YSYEKL. The CDR3 DNA is TGCGCCAGCAGCCAAGAACCCCGGGGGTCAGAAGCTTTCTTT. Translated, it gives CASSQEPRGSEAFF.

The table lists this clone with a few counts. The gene calls are TRBV6-6 and TRBJ1-5, with D maybe TRBD1 (5 bases). Germline assignment: CDR1 MNHNY and CDR2 SVGAGI (reference sequence). This CDR3 spans 14 amino acids. V lost 5 bases to trimming and J lost 8 bases, with 16 bases between them. The CDR3 DNA sequence: TGTGCCAGCAGTAACGGGGAGGGGTTAGAGCCCCAGCATTTT. This gives the protein CASSNGEGLEPQHF.

The chain joins TRBV9 to TRBJ1-1, with D unresolved. This CDR3 has 13 residues. V was cut by 1 base and J by 0 bases, with 4 bases left in between. Per germline, CDR1 SGDLS and CDR2 YYNGEE. The CDR3 reads CASSVTVNTEAFF. CDR3 coding DNA: TGTGCCAGCAGCGTAACAGTGAACACTGAAGCTTTCTTT.

The J gene is TRBJ1-6, the V gene TRBV7-2; perhaps TRBD1 as D (5 bases). The V gene's germline CDR1 is SGHTA and CDR2 FQGNSA. The CDR3 contains 17 residues. The V and J ends lost 1 base and 0 bases respectively, with 10 bases between them. CDR3 in amino acids: CASSLGQKSSYNSPLHF. The CDR3 nucleotides read TGTGCCAGCAGCTTAGGACAGAAGAGCTCCTATAATTCACCCCTCCACTTT.

The gene calls are TRBV6-4 and TRBJ1-2; D is perhaps TRBD1 (5 bases). This CDR3 has 15 residues. Germline loops: CDR1 MRHNA, CDR2 SNTAGT. V was trimmed by 2 bases and J by 4 bases, leaving 14 bases between them. CDR3 nucleotides: TGTGCCAGCAGTGACGGGGGGATAGCTTTCTATGGCTACACCTTC. Its translation: CASSDGGIAFYGYTF.

This chain connects TRBV7-3 to TRBJ2-7; 12 bases align to TRBD2. J was trimmed by 4 bases and V by 5 bases; bases with no gene match: 6. The CDR3 length is 15 residues. In germline, CDR1 is SGHTA, CDR2 FQGTGA. CDR3 protein: CASSPGLAGQYEQYF. The CDR3 bases are TGTGCCAGCAGCCCGGGACTAGCGGGTCAATACGAGCAGTACTTC.

This clone has a single count. The gene calls are TRBV2 and TRBJ2-1; 7 bases line up with TRBD1. J gave up 4 bases and V 10 bases, and 4 bases lay outside the gene matches. The CDR3 is made up of 12 amino acids. Germline V CDR1 and CDR2: SNHLY, FYNNEI. CDR3 bases: TGTGCCATCCCGGACAGGTACAATGAGCAGTTCTTC. Protein sequence: CAIPDRYNEQFF.

The rearrangement uses TRBV5-4 and TRBJ2-5; D might be TRBD1 (7 bases). Near its end, the DNA agrees better with TRBJ2-7, so the J call may be wrong. CDR1 and CDR2 (germline): SGHNT, YYREEE (reference sequence). The CDR3 consists of 15 residues. CDR3: CASSVRGTLSYEQYF. CDR3 sequence (DNA): TGTGCCAGCAGCGTCAGGGGGACTCTTTCCTACGAGCAGTACTTC.

CDR3 region: CASSSQGNGYTF. CDR3 coding DNA: TGTGCCAGCAGCTCCCAGGGTAATGGCTACACCTTC. The V and J genes are TRBV11-2 and TRBJ1-2; the D gene is possibly TRBD1 (5 bases). Per the germline V gene, CDR1 is SGHAT and CDR2 is FQNNGV. The CDR3 runs 12 residues. The V and J ends lost 4 bases and 6 bases respectively, with 9 bases between them.

A single count supports this clone. V is TRBV5-1 and J is TRBJ1-3, with D tentatively TRBD1 (5 bases). The CDR3 sequence is 16 residues long. Germline CDR1 reads SGHRS; CDR2 reads YFSETQ. V was trimmed by 4 bases and J by 0 bases, leaving 14 bases between them. CDR3 residues: CASSHDRPSSGNTIYF. CDR3 nucleotide sequence: TGCGCCAGCAGCCATGACAGACCCAGCTCTGGAAACACCATATATTTT. Filled out from reference TRBV5-1 and TRBJ1-3, the complete variable domain reads KAGVTQTPRYLIKTRGQQVTLSCSPISGHRSVSWYQQTPGQGLQFLFEYFSETQRNKGNFPGRFSGRQFSNSRSEMNVSTLELGDSALYLCASSHDRPSSGNTIYFGEGSWLTVV.

A few counts support this clone. This chain uses TRBV28 with TRBJ1-4, with D possibly matching TRBD1 (6 bases). Trimming left V 5 bases short and J 5 bases short, with 12 bases between. Germline lookup yields CDR1 MDHEN and CDR2 SYDVKM. The length of the CDR3 is 14 residues. The CDR3 DNA follows: TGTGCCAGCAGTCCTCGGGACATGAATGAAAAACTGTTTTTT. Its protein product is CASSPRDMNEKLFF.

This clone was seen more than once but under ten times. The genes are TRBV9 and TRBJ2-1, with D possibly being TRBD1 (6 bases). Trimming removed 3 bases from V and 9 bases from J, with 19 bases in between. The CDR3 contains 15 residues. CDR1 is SGDLS, CDR2 YYNGEE, per germline. CDR3 DNA sequence: TGTGCCAGCAGCGAACTTTCTCAGGGGATAGGTGAGCAGTTCTTC. It translates to CASSELSQGIGEQFF.

The chain recombines TRBV4-2 with TRBJ2-5; 8 nucleotides align to TRBD2. Germline CDR1 LGHNA, CDR2 YNFKEQ. J gave up 5 bases and V 1 base, and 6 bases lay outside the gene matches. The length of the CDR3 is 15 residues. This chain's CDR3 is CASSQVGTSEETQYF. The DNA of the CDR3 is TGTGCCAGCAGCCAAGTGGGGACTAGTGAGGAGACCCAGTACTTC.

This clone was detected only once. The rearrangement joins TRBV10-2 to TRBJ2-7; D is perhaps TRBD1 (5 bases). With 2 bases removed from V and 3 bases from J, the gap between germline ends came to 11 bases. This CDR3 is 14 amino acids long. Germline values: CDR1 WSHSY, CDR2 SAAADI. The CDR3 protein is CASSEPRVNYEQYF. CDR3 bases: TGCGCCAGCAGTGAGCCCAGGGTGAACTACGAGCAGTACTTC.

This clone was detected only once. This chain links TRBV9 with TRBJ1-1; the D is unclear. The germline V gene has CDR1 SGDLS and CDR2 YYNGEE. Trimming took off 2 bases at V and 1 base at J, with 6 bases between the two ends. This CDR3 region has 13 residues. In DNA form, the CDR3 reads TGTGCCAGCAGCGTCGAGGGGAACACTGAAGCTTTCTTT. This sequence encodes CASSVEGNTEAFF.

The chain joins TRBV9 to TRBJ2-7; maybe TRBD1 (5 bases). There are 13 residues in the CDR3. Germline V CDR1 and CDR2: SGDLS, YYNGEE. The V and J ends lost 2 bases and 6 bases respectively, with 12 bases between them. CDR3 nucleotides: TGTGCCAGCAGCGTCCAGGGATTTGGCGAGCAGTACTTC. Its protein product is CASSVQGFGEQYF.

The J gene is TRBJ1-5, the V gene TRBV6-5, with D tentatively TRBD1 (6 bases). The V end was cut by 2 bases, the J end by 4 bases, with 9 bases between. In germline, CDR1 is MNHEY, CDR2 SVGAGI. The CDR3 length is 14 residues. CDR3 sequence: CASSYKGGNQPQHF. The CDR3 DNA sequence: TGTGCCAGCAGTTACAAAGGGGGTAATCAGCCCCAGCATTTT.

A remark on this clone: An end of the junction differs from the germline gene, which may be a read error. The chain has TRBV7-7 and TRBJ2-5, with 8 bases aligning to TRBD2. From germline, CDR1 is SSHAT and CDR2 FNYEAQ (reference sequence). The CDR3 consists of 15 residues. In nucleotides, the CDR3 is TGTGCTAGCAGCCGGCCCGGGGGGGGCTCAGAGACCCAGTACTTC. This codes for CASSRPGGGSETQYF.

The chain recombines TRBV6-5 with TRBJ2-7, with 8 bases identical to TRBD1. CDR3 length equals 14 residues. The J segment lost 2 bases and the V segment lost 4 bases, leaving 4 bases of the junction unmatched. Germline V gene sequence: CDR1 MNHEY, CDR2 SVGAGI. The CDR3 DNA is TGTGCCAGCAGTTTACAGGGGGTACCCTACGAGCAGTACTTC. Translated, it gives CASSLQGVPYEQYF.

A note on this clone: Other DNA sequences of this sample code for an identical CDR3. This chain links TRBV18 with TRBJ1-6; D not resolved. The CDR3 runs 19 residues. With 3 bases removed from V and 7 bases from J, the gap between germline ends came to 25 bases. CDR1 and CDR2 from the germline V gene are KGHSH and LQKENI. For the CDR3, the DNA is TGTGCCAGCTCACCTCTTTACCTTCCGGGATCCCCATTAAATTCACCCCTCCACTTT. Its protein is CASSPLYLPGSPLNSPLHF.

The rearrangement uses TRBV9 and TRBJ2-4; TRBD2 matches at 12 bases. V was pared by 7 bases and J by 3 bases, with 14 bases of the junction left unmatched. The CDR3 consists of 18 residues. Germline CDR1 SGDLS, CDR2 YYNGEE. In DNA form, the CDR3 reads TGTGCCAGCGCGGCGCTAGCGGGAGGGCCGGGCGGCAAAAACATTCAGTACTTC. It translates to CASAALAGGPGGKNIQYF.

The V and J genes are TRBV27 and TRBJ1-6, with D maybe TRBD1 (6 bases). CDR3 length equals 16 residues. V gave up 4 bases and J gave up 7 bases, with 17 bases separating them. Looked up from germline, CDR1 is MNHEY and CDR2 is SMNVEV (reference sequence). This CDR3 is CASSSEPGVRNSPLHF. The DNA for the CDR3 is TGTGCCAGCAGTTCTGAACCAGGGGTGAGAAATTCACCCCTCCACTTT.

This sequence joins TRBV6-5 and TRBJ1-1; possibly TRBD1 for D (5 bases). V dropped 0 bases and J dropped 7 bases, with 12 bases sitting between them. CDR1 MNHEY and CDR2 SVGAGI come from the germline V gene. This CDR3 is 14 amino acids long. The CDR3 DNA reads as TGTGCCAGCAGTTACTCGCGCAGGGTTGATGAAGCTTTCTTT. It is translated as CASSYSRRVDEAFF.

This chain uses TRBV28 with TRBJ1-6; D is unclear. Trimming took off 3 bases at V and 7 bases at J, with 10 bases between the two ends. The CDR3 runs to 14 residues. Germline CDR1 MDHEN, CDR2 SYDVKM. The CDR3 nucleotides read TGTGCCAGCAGTTTGGGCAGGCAAAATTCACCCCTCCACTTT. It specifies CASSLGRQNSPLHF.

This clone was observed a single time. The chain links TRBV28 to TRBJ1-5, with TRBD1 matching 9 bases. The junction had 9 bases not matched to a gene; V was cut back by 5 bases and J by 16 bases. In germline, CDR1 is MDHEN, CDR2 SYDVKM. This CDR3 is built from 12 residues. The CDR3 here is CASSPRDRVGHF. DNA of the CDR3: TGTGCCAGCAGTCCGAGGGACAGGGTTGGTCATTTT.